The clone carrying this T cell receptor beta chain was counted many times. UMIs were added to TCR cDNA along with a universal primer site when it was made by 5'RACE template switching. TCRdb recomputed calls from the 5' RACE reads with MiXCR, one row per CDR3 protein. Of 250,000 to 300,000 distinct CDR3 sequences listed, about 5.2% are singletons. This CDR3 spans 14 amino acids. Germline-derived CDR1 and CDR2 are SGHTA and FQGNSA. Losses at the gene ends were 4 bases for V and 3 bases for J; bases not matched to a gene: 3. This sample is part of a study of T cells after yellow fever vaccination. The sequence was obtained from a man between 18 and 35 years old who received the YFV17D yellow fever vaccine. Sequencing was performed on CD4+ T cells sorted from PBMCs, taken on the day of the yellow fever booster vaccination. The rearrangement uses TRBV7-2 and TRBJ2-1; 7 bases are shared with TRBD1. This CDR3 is CASSSPGGYNEQFF. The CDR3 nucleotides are TGTGCCAGCAGCTCCCCAGGGGGCTACAATGAGCAGTTCTTC.